These 28 T cell receptor beta chains originate from one sample sequenced in a study of T cell responses to AZD1222 COVID-19 vaccine. Clones were sequenced by immunoSEQ multiplex PCR, and TCRdb holds only the in-frame ones, with some missing. The sample comprises about 150,000 clones, approximately 90% of which are singletons, and more than 1.3% rests with the top ten. The starting material was peripheral blood, obtained on day 0 of AZD1222 vaccination. The receptors originated from an adult in good health.

The V and J genes are TRBV2 and TRBJ2-3, with D perhaps TRBD1 (7 bases). V lost 6 bases, J lost 0 bases, and 13 bases lay in between. Germline V lookup: CDR1 SNHLY, CDR2 FYNNEI. The CDR3 sequence is 15 residues long. CDR3 in DNA: TGTGCCAGCAGCGCGGGACAGCATAGCACAGATACGCAGTATTTT. Its translation is CASSAGQHSTDTQYF.

The gene calls are TRBV5-8 and TRBJ2-3; 10 bases are shared with TRBD2. This CDR3 has 17 amino acids. J gave up 2 bases and V 0 bases, and 6 bases lay outside the gene matches. Germline CDR1 and CDR2: SGHTS and YDEGEE. The CDR3 spells CASSLGAGGPFTDTQYF. Written as DNA, the CDR3 is TGTGCCAGCAGCTTGGGAGCGGGGGGGCCTTTCACAGATACGCAGTATTTT.

The J gene is TRBJ1-1, the V gene TRBV7-3, with D unclear. Between the trimmed V and J ends, which lost 2 bases and 4 bases, there was a span of 11 bases. This CDR3 has 14 residues. CDR1 and CDR2 from the germline V gene are SGHTA and FQGTGA. The CDR3 bases are TGTGCCAGCAGCTTACACGTAAGGGCCACTGAAGCTTTCTTT. This sequence encodes CASSLHVRATEAFF.

The CDR3 spells CASSVETAGPKLGSNQPQHF. The CDR3 DNA follows: TGTGCCAGCAGCGTAGAAACAGCAGGGCCCAAACTAGGTAGCAATCAGCCCCAGCATTTT. The chain recombines TRBV9 with TRBJ1-5; TRBD1 is a possible D gene (5 bases). Trimming took 0 bases from V and 0 from J, leaving 22 bases between them. This CDR3 is 20 amino acids long. CDR1 and CDR2 (germline): SGDLS, YYNGEE.

A note on this clone: One end of the junction is discordant with germline, which a read error may explain. The rearrangement links TRBV19 to TRBJ1-4, with TRBD1 as a possible D gene (6 bases). The germline V gene has CDR1 LNHDA and CDR2 SQIVND (reference sequence). CDR3 length equals 14 residues. The CDR3 coding sequence is TGTGCCAGTAGTATAGGGAGGGGGGCCCCAACCGTGAATTTT. It yields the protein CASSIGRGAPTVNF.

This sequence joins TRBV18 and TRBJ1-2, with a tentative D call TRBD1 (6 bases). This CDR3 has 13 amino acids. Germline V gene sequence: CDR1 KGHSH, CDR2 LQKENI. Trimming left V 6 bases short and J 1 base short, with 9 bases between. The CDR3 loop reads CASSMDSNYGYTF. The CDR3 DNA reads TGTGCCAGCTCCATGGACAGTAACTATGGCTACACCTTC.

The chain carries TRBV7-6 and TRBJ2-1; TRBD2 aligns across 8 bases. This CDR3 region has 16 residues. Germline values: CDR1 SGHVS, CDR2 FNYEAQ. After removal of 1 base from V and 3 bases from J, the junction contained 5 bases not matched to a gene. The CDR3 bases are TGTGCCAGCAGCTTAGTGTCGGGGGGGTTCTACAATGAGCAGTTCTTC. It is translated as CASSLVSGGFYNEQFF.

CDR3 residues: CASSQGENEKLFF. DNA of the CDR3: TGTGCCAGCAGCCAGGGAGAAAATGAAAAACTGTTTTTT. The gene calls are TRBV5-6 and TRBJ1-4; D perhaps matches TRBD1 (5 bases). Per germline, CDR1 SGHDT and CDR2 YYEEEE. Trimming pared 4 bases from V and 5 bases from J, leaving 9 bases between. There are 13 residues in the CDR3.

The J gene is TRBJ1-2, the V gene TRBV3-1 (or the pseudogene TRBV3-2); weak D call: TRBD1 (6 bases). Germline CDR1 is LGHDT and CDR2 is YNNKEL (reference sequence). Between the trimmed V and J ends, which lost 3 bases and 0 bases, there was a span of 14 bases. This CDR3 has 16 amino acids. For the CDR3, the DNA is TGTGCCAGCAGCCAGGCGAGGGGGTTAGCTAACTATGGCTACACCTTC. Translation gives CASSQARGLANYGYTF.

The chain joins TRBV6-5 to TRBJ1-6; D remains ambiguous. The ends were cut back, 4 bases at V and 8 bases at J, with 12 bases in the middle. This CDR3 region has 14 residues. Germline lookup yields CDR1 MNHEY and CDR2 SVGAGI. The CDR3 spells CASSFQAKDSPLHF. The CDR3, as DNA: TGTGCCAGCAGTTTCCAGGCGAAGGATTCACCCCTCCACTTT.

V and J are TRBV7-2 and TRBJ2-7, with 7 nucleotides matching TRBD1. The CDR3 is 14 amino acids. Germline-derived CDR1 and CDR2 are SGHTA and FQGNSA. V shed 4 bases and J 2 bases; nucleotides not matched to a gene: 5. The CDR3 here is CASSSHRGTYEQYF. The CDR3 DNA sequence: TGTGCCAGCAGCTCCCACAGGGGAACCTACGAGCAGTACTTC.

This rearrangement joins TRBV30 to TRBJ1-2; D uncertain. Germline CDR1 is GTSNPN and CDR2 is SVGIG (reference sequence). The CDR3 totals 13 residues. Trimming left V 1 base short and J 5 bases short, with 11 bases between. The chain's CDR3 is CAWSAPVGYGYTF. CDR3 in DNA: TGTGCCTGGAGTGCTCCCGTAGGGTATGGCTACACCTTC.

The chain employs TRBV18 and TRBJ1-1; no definite D call. The V end was cut by 3 bases, the J end by 4 bases, with 9 bases between. Per germline, CDR1 KGHSH and CDR2 LQKENI. CDR3 length equals 13 residues. The CDR3 reads CASSPVERTEAFF. The CDR3 DNA follows: TGTGCCAGCTCACCCGTAGAGCGCACTGAAGCTTTCTTT.

V gene TRBV12-5 combines with J gene TRBJ1-1, with 8 bases identical to TRBD1. Germline values: CDR1 LGHNT, CDR2 FRNRAP. Trimming took 4 bases from V and 11 from J; bases not matched to a gene: 6. The CDR3 covers 12 residues. The CDR3 DNA is TGTGCTAGTGGTTGGGGACAGGCCGACGCTTTCTTT. Translated, it gives CASGWGQADAFF.

In its sample, this clone was seen a few times. The chain carries TRBV2 and TRBJ1-2; D unclear. V lost 4 bases and J lost 1, with 19 bases in between. This CDR3 has 17 amino acids. Germline CDR1 SNHLY, CDR2 FYNNEI. The DNA of the CDR3 is TGTGCCAGCAGTGTTGAAGTAGGATCTCAACTTAACTATGGCTACACCTTC. Translated, it gives CASSVEVGSQLNYGYTF.

J is TRBJ1-2 and V is TRBV6-5, with D maybe TRBD1 (5 bases). Germline CDR1 reads MNHEY; CDR2 reads SVGAGI. The ends were cut back, 0 bases at V and 8 bases at J, with 10 bases in the middle. The CDR3 length is 13 residues. CDR3 sequence reads: CASSYSFRGGYTF. The CDR3 DNA follows: TGTGCCAGCAGTTACTCGTTTCGGGGCGGCTACACCTTC.

The CDR3 spells CASTFSGGNADTQYF. CDR3 sequence (DNA): TGCGCCAGCACCTTCAGCGGGGGGAACGCAGATACGCAGTATTTT. The rearrangement uses TRBV5-1 and TRBJ2-3; TRBD2 aligns across 9 bases. Germline V gene lookup returns CDR1 SGHRS and CDR2 YFSETQ. V was clipped by 6 bases and J by 4 bases; unmatched bases: 9. The CDR3 spans 15 residues. Full variable domain (outside the CDR3, taken from reference TRBV5-1 and TRBJ2-3): KAGVTQTPRYLIKTRGQQVTLSCSPISGHRSVSWYQQTPGQGLQFLFEYFSETQRNKGNFPGRFSGRQFSNSRSEMNVSTLELGDSALYLCASTFSGGNADTQYFGPGTRLTVL.

J is TRBJ1-1 and V is TRBV5-1; D remains ambiguous. The CDR3 contains 14 residues. Germline lookup yields CDR1 SGHRS and CDR2 YFSETQ. Deletions cut 4 bases from V and 4 bases from J, with 14 bases between. CDR3 protein: CASSLDSLGTEAFF. The CDR3 DNA reads TGCGCCAGCAGCCTGGACTCTCTAGGCACTGAAGCTTTCTTT.

The chain recombines TRBV5-6 with TRBJ1-3; D is perhaps TRBD1 (5 bases). This CDR3 has 17 residues. Germline lookup yields CDR1 SGHDT and CDR2 YYEEEE. V shed 3 bases and J shed 0 bases, with 16 bases lying between them. In nucleotides, the CDR3 is TGTGCCAGCAGCTCTCCTATGTGGGGGGACTCTGGAAACACCATATATTTT. This encodes CASSSPMWGDSGNTIYF.

J is TRBJ1-4 and V is TRBV6-5; 8 nucleotides align to TRBD1. Losses at the gene ends were 2 bases for V and 7 bases for J; bases not matched to a gene: 3. The germline V gene encodes CDR1 MNHEY and CDR2 SVGAGI. The CDR3 is 14 residues long. This CDR3 reads CASSYETGAEKLFF. The CDR3, as DNA: TGTGCCAGCAGTTACGAGACAGGGGCTGAAAAACTGTTTTTT.

This chain joins TRBV7-9 and TRBJ1-6; possible D gene TRBD1, 6 bases. The CDR3 loop spans 15 amino acids. Trimming pared 4 bases from V and 5 bases from J, leaving 12 bases between. Germline V gives CDR1 SEHNR, CDR2 FQNEAQ (reference sequence). The CDR3 DNA follows: TGTGCCAGCAGCTCCGAAGGGGGTAATAATTCACCCCTCCACTTT. This translates into CASSSEGGNNSPLHF.

This chain links TRBV19 with TRBJ1-5, with D tentatively TRBD1 (5 bases). Trimming took off 2 bases at V and 4 bases at J, with 21 bases between the two ends. The CDR3 is made up of 18 amino acids. CDR1 LNHDA and CDR2 SQIVND come from the germline V gene (reference sequence). This CDR3 is CASSIKGTAGRRNQPQHF. CDR3 sequence (DNA): TGTGCCAGTAGTATAAAAGGAACGGCAGGGAGGCGTAATCAGCCCCAGCATTTT.

The CDR3 nucleotides read TGTGCCAGCATCCCGGGACAGGGCGTTTACGAGCAGTACTTC. Protein product: CASIPGQGVYEQYF. This chain links TRBV7-3 with TRBJ2-7; 9 nucleotides line up with TRBD1. The germline gives CDR1 SGHTA, CDR2 FQGTGA. Germline trimming cut 7 bases from V and 4 bases from J; bases unmatched to any gene: 8. The CDR3 consists of 14 residues. The complete variable domain, with remaining parts taken from reference TRBV7-3 and TRBJ2-7, reads GAGVSQTPSNKVTEKGKYVELRCDPISGHTALYWYRQSLGQGPEFLIYFQGTGAADDSGLPNDRFFAVRPEGSVSTLKIQRTERGDSAVYLCASIPGQGVYEQYFGPGTRLTVT.

The chain couples TRBV4-1 to TRBJ2-3; D perhaps matches TRBD1 (5 bases). Germline values: CDR1 MGHRA, CDR2 YSYEKL. The V and J ends lost 0 bases and 1 base respectively, with 14 bases between them. The CDR3 is made up of 17 amino acids. In nucleotides, the CDR3 is TGCGCCAGCAGCCAAGATCCTCCAGGGTTGGGCACAGATACGCAGTATTTT. Translating gives CASSQDPPGLGTDTQYF.

The V gene is TRBV9, the J gene TRBJ2-7, with 7 bases lining up with TRBD1. The germline V gene encodes CDR1 SGDLS and CDR2 YYNGEE. The CDR3 length is 16 residues. V lost 0 bases to trimming and J lost 3 bases; unmatched junction nucleotides: 9. This CDR3 reads CASSVGKGASDYEQYF. In DNA, the CDR3 is TGTGCCAGCAGCGTAGGAAAGGGGGCGTCAGACTACGAGCAGTACTTC.

The V call is TRBV19, the J call TRBJ1-4; unclear D gene. There are 14 residues in the CDR3. The germline V and J ends were trimmed by 7 bases and 3 bases, with 12 bases remaining between them. CDR1 LNHDA and CDR2 SQIVND come from the germline V gene (reference sequence). CDR3 in DNA: TGTGCCAGTAATGACTACGGCCCTAATGAAAAACTGTTTTTT. This encodes CASNDYGPNEKLFF.

V usage is TRBV28 and J usage is TRBJ1-1, with unresolved D. V lost 7 bases and J 11 bases, leaving 17 bases between the germline ends. The CDR3 length is 12 residues. Germline lookup yields CDR1 MDHEN and CDR2 SYDVKM. Here the CDR3 DNA reads TGTGCCAGCACTCTCGACCAGATGATCGCTTTCTTT. Translated, it gives CASTLDQMIAFF.

The V and J genes are TRBV15 and TRBJ1-4; D is perhaps TRBD1 (5 bases). Trimming removed 6 bases at V and 3 bases at J, with 11 bases between. This CDR3 is built from 14 residues. CDR1 LNHNV and CDR2 YYDKDF come from the germline V gene (reference sequence). The chain's CDR3 is CATRGAGSNEKLFF. Here the CDR3 DNA reads TGTGCCACCAGAGGCGCAGGGTCTAATGAAAAACTGTTTTTT.